This TCR beta chain is from a study of post-analysis software for immune sequencing data. General study points: Same-batch samples co-clustered strongly by F measure. Patients showed TRBV5-6, TRBV5-1 and TRBV20-1 among five TRBV segments more frequent than in controls. Those with multiple sclerosis, the patient group, showed significantly lower normalized Chao1 diversity than controls.

TCR beta cDNA libraries had unique molecular identifiers. A population of about 1 to 11 million T cells gave rise to approximately 500,000 cDNA molecules. TCRdb re-analysed the PCR reads in MiXCR, keeping a single row per CDR3 protein. The sample has 750,000 to 950,000 distinct CDR3 sequences; around 50% are singletons. A remark on this clonotype: Its antigen is still unknown.

The CDR3 totals 14 residues. Trimming pared 6 bases from V and 1 base from J, leaving 8 bases between. CDR1 SGDLS and CDR2 YYNGEE come from the germline V gene. The V and J genes are TRBV9 and TRBJ2-6; D is ambiguous. Sequencing was performed on blood. This TCR derives from a girl aged 5-17 years with multiple sclerosis. The CDR3: CASMGFSGANVLTF. In DNA, the CDR3 is TGTGCCAGCATGGGTTTTTCTGGGGCCAACGTCCTGACTTTC.